This T cell receptor beta chain was captured by sequencing in a study of blood T cell repertoires in COVID-19. Repertoires were generated with immunoSEQ multiplex PCR, while TCRdb's copy carries only in-frame clones and drops some. The data contain roughly 97,000 clones, around 87% of them seen just once; the ten biggest clones take up 15% to 20%. Germline values: CDR1 MNHEY, CDR2 SVGAGI. V lost 2 bases and J 5 bases, leaving 12 bases between the germline ends. CDR3 length: 14 amino acids. Specimen: peripheral blood. The chain employs TRBV6-5 and TRBJ1-2; D not resolved. This clonotype originated in a human donor in a cohort sampled during active COVID-19. The CDR3 reads CASSYDGEGYGYTF. As DNA, the CDR3 is TGTGCCAGCAGTTACGACGGGGAAGGGTATGGCTACACCTTC.